This T cell receptor beta chain was identified in a study of T cell changes during pregnancy in multiple sclerosis. Germline-derived CDR1 and CDR2 are SEHNR and FQNEAQ (reference sequence). The CDR3 is 15 residues long. Trimming shortened V by 10 bases and J by 0 bases, and 15 bases separated the two germline ends. Assay used: immunoSEQ multiplex PCR; TCRdb lists only in-frame clones, some missing. Among around 73,000 clones listed, approximately 92% were seen once. This TCR derives from a female donor in good health, enrolled as a control in a pregnancy study. The sequences come from peripheral blood, collected in the third trimester of pregnancy. The V gene is TRBV7-9, the J gene TRBJ2-2, with unresolved D. The CDR3 sequence is CAKVPAESNTGELFF. CDR3 sequence (DNA): TGTGCCAAAGTCCCCGCAGAATCGAACACCGGGGAGCTGTTTTTT.